This TCR beta chain was identified during a study of beta chain features in type 1 diabetes. The CDR3 has 18 amino acids. CDR1 is MDHEN and CDR2 is SYDVKM in the germline V gene. The J segment lost 4 bases and the V segment lost 3 bases, leaving 14 bases of the junction unmatched. Every isolated RNA sample was fully reverse transcribed, so sequencing captured expressed TCRB transcripts. Data came from immunoSEQ multiplex PCR; TCRdb stores just in-frame clones and leaves some out. The sample lists about 620,000 clones; roughly a sixth were seen once. Input material: naive CD4+ T cells from blood. The chain recombines TRBV28 with TRBJ2-5; 10 bases fit TRBD2. This sequence originates from a man aged 18 to 30 in good health. CDR3 region: CASSFGASGSIGRETQYF. DNA for the CDR3: TGTGCCAGCAGTTTCGGGGCTAGCGGGAGTATCGGAAGAGAGACCCAGTACTTC. The complete variable domain, with remaining parts taken from reference TRBV28 and TRBJ2-5, reads DVKVTQSSRYLVKRTGEKVFLECVQDMDHENMFWYRQDPGLGLRLIYFSYDVKMKEKGDIPEGYSVSREKKERFSLILESASTNQTSMYLCASSFGASGSIGRETQYFGPGTRLLVL.